There are many counts of the clone carrying this T cell receptor beta chain. The sample is drawn from a study of early T cells in non-severe SARS-CoV-2 infection. The length of the CDR3 is 17 residues. V lost 0 bases and J 0 bases, leaving 9 bases between the germline ends. Germline values: CDR1 KGHSH, CDR2 LQKENI. The library protocol tagged individual cDNA molecules with unique molecular identifiers. TCRdb re-derived calls from the 5' RACE reads in MiXCR, one entry per CDR3 protein. Among over 50,000 distinct CDR3 sequences, around 8.3% were seen once, and the ten largest hold roughly a tenth. Material: whole blood, obtained at baseline. This chain uses TRBV18 with TRBJ2-6; D remains ambiguous. The TCR originated in an adult who was a healthcare worker with PCR-confirmed SARS-CoV-2 infection or an uninfected control (not recorded which). DNA of the CDR3: TGTGCCAGCTCACCACCGACCGGGCGCTCTGGGGCCAACGTCCTGACTTTC. Its translation is CASSPPTGRSGANVLTF.